Listed below are T cell receptor beta chains from one sample, sequenced in a study of blood T cell repertoires in COVID-19. The data were produced by immunoSEQ multiplex PCR, yet TCRdb's version contains in-frame clones alone and is incomplete. The sample consists of about 40,000 clones, around 83% of them appearing once. The sequencing sample was made of peripheral blood. These receptors all come from a woman in her sixties or seventies with acute or convalescent COVID-19. Both conserved end residues are part of each CDR3. A D gene is named only where the DNA matches it firmly. A clone size is listed for some rows: how often the clone was seen (once, few, many), or a class if it is expanded.

>.|medium-sized|TRBJ1-6|TRBV4-2
TGTGCCAGCAGCCCCCCGAGGGGGAATAATTCACCCCTCCACTTT
CASSPPRGNNSPLHF
>.|.|TRBJ1-5|TRBV15
TGTGCCACCAGCAGAGCCTTTGGGGGGATAGGAGATCAGCCCCAGCATTTT
CATSRAFGGIGDQPQHF
>TRBD1|.|TRBJ1-2|TRBV3-1/TRBV3-2
TGTGCCAGCAGCCCTCGGTGGCAGGGGGTAGTCTATGGCTACACCTTC
CASSPRWQGVVYGYTF
>TRBD1|few|TRBJ2-7|TRBV9
TGTGCCAGCAGCAGGGGACAGGGGAAGGTCTACGAGCAGTACTTC
CASSRGQGKVYEQYF
>.|.|TRBJ1-2|TRBV12-3/TRBV12-4
TGTGCCAGCAGAGGCCAGGATCTCTATGGCTACACCTTC
CASRGQDLYGYTF
>TRBD1|once|TRBJ1-4|TRBV28
TGTGCCAGCAGGACCTTGACAGGGACTGAAAAACTGTTTTTT
CASRTLTGTEKLFF
>TRBD1|.|TRBJ2-2|TRBV11-3
TGTGCCAGCAGTCTTGGACAGGCTCACACCGGGGAGCTGTTTTTT
CASSLGQAHTGELFF
>.|.|TRBJ2-2|TRBV5-1
TGCGCCAGCAGCGAGCGGACCGGAACCGGGGAGCTGTTTTTT
CASSERTGTGELFF
>.|.|TRBJ2-3|TRBV7-3
TGTGCCAGCAGCCCACGTATACGGGATACGCAGTATTTT
CASSPRIRDTQYF
>.|.|TRBJ2-7|TRBV27
TGTGCCAGCAGTAGACAGGCCCCCCCCTACGAGCAGTACTTC
CASSRQAPPYEQYF
>TRBD1|once|TRBJ1-3|TRBV3-1/TRBV3-2
TGTGCCAGCAGCCCATATCTACAGGGGGCGTCTGGAAACACCATATATTTT
CASSPYLQGASGNTIYF
>.|.|TRBJ2-1|TRBV28
TGTGCCAGCAGTCCACCCGGAGGGCCGATCAATGGTGATGAGCAGTTCTTC
CASSPPGGPINGDEQFF
>TRBD1|.|TRBJ1-2|TRBV5-1
TGCGCCAGCAGCTTACAGGGGGCGGAAGGCTACACCTTC
CASSLQGAEGYTF
>TRBD2|once|TRBJ2-1|TRBV20-1
TGCAGTGGGACTAGCGGGAGCTTCCAGTTCTTC
CSGTSGSFQFF
>TRBD2|.|TRBJ2-1|TRBV27
TGTGCCAGCAGTCGCCCAGCGGGAGTTGATGAGCAGTTCTTC
CASSRPAGVDEQFF
>TRBD1|.|TRBJ1-2|TRBV19
TGTGCCAGCCAGGGACAGGGCAACTATGGCTACACCTTC
CASQGQGNYGYTF
>TRBD1|.|TRBJ1-1|TRBV30
TGTGCCTGTATCAGGGGGCTGGCTGACACTGAAGCTTTCTTT
CACIRGLADTEAFF
>TRBD1|.|TRBJ1-2|TRBV24-1
TGTGCCACCGGGGACAGAGACTATGGCTACACCTTC
CATGDRDYGYTF
>.|.|TRBJ2-1|TRBV5-6
TGTGCCAGCAACTCAAAGGGAGTCAATGAGCAGTTCTTC
CASNSKGVNEQFF
>.|.|TRBJ1-5|TRBV18
TGTGCCAGCTCACCCCTGGCGCAGGGTATCGATCAGCCCCAGCATTTT
CASSPLAQGIDQPQHF
>.|.|TRBJ2-3|TRBV5-4
TGTGCCAGCAGCTTGGTGGCGGGGAGTACAGATACGCAGTATTTT
CASSLVAGSTDTQYF
>.|few|TRBJ2-7|TRBV5-1
TGCGCCAGCAGCTTGAGTGGGGGGGCGGTCTACGAGCAGTACTTC
CASSLSGGAVYEQYF
>TRBD2|.|TRBJ2-1|TRBV5-1
TGCGCCAGCAGCTTGACAGCGGGAGGGGCTAACAATGAGCAGTTCTTC
CASSLTAGGANNEQFF
>TRBD1|.|TRBJ1-1|TRBV24-1
TGTGCCACCAGTGACCCTAGGACAGGGGGGACTGAAGCTTTCTTT
CATSDPRTGGTEAFF
>.|.|TRBJ1-2|TRBV6-5
TGTGCCAGCAGTTACTCGGGCTCCAGGGGTGGCTACACCTTC
CASSYSGSRGGYTF
>.|.|TRBJ1-5|TRBV12-3/TRBV12-4
TGTGCCAGCAGCTCAGGGGGCAATCAGCCCCAGCATTTT
CASSSGGNQPQHF
>.|.|TRBJ1-2|TRBV28
TGTGCCAGCAGTTTAGCCTCGGCAGGCAAGTATGGCTACACCTTC
CASSLASAGKYGYTF
>.|.|TRBJ1-1|TRBV28
TGTGCCAGCAGCATAACAGGGTATGAGTCTTTCTTT
CASSITGYESFF
>.|.|TRBJ1-1|TRBV19
TGTGCCAGTACCCCGGGAATGAACACTGAAGCTTTCTTT
CASTPGMNTEAFF
>.|.|TRBJ1-2|TRBV27
TGTGCCTCCCGAACGCTCGACAGTAGCTATGGCTACACCTTC
CASRTLDSSYGYTF
>.|.|TRBJ1-3|TRBV28
TGTGCCAGCAGCCGAACAGGGAGCTCTGGAAACACCATATATTTT
CASSRTGSSGNTIYF
>.|.|TRBJ1-2|TRBV6-5
TGTGCCAGCAGCTTGGACAGCCTCGTATATGGCTACACCTTC
CASSLDSLVYGYTF
>.|.|TRBJ1-5|TRBV2
TGTGCCAGCAGTAAGAGGACAGCTAATCAGCCCCAGCATTTT
CASSKRTANQPQHF
>.|.|TRBJ1-1|TRBV28
TGTGCCAGCAAAGTCGGGGTGACACAGAACACTGAAGCTTTCTTT
CASKVGVTQNTEAFF
>.|few|TRBJ1-6|TRBV7-2
TGTGCCAGCAGCTCAGACAGTCCGCCACGAAGTAATAATTCACCCCTCCACTTT
CASSSDSPPRSNNSPLHF
>TRBD2|.|TRBJ2-5|TRBV9
TGTGCCAGCAGCGTAGCCCCATCCACTAGCGGGGGAGGGACCCAGTACTTC
CASSVAPSTSGGGTQYF
>.|.|TRBJ1-2|TRBV6-5
TGTGCCAGCAGCCCCCCCGGGGGGATACGGGGCTACACCTTC
CASSPPGGIRGYTF
>.|once|TRBJ1-2|TRBV30
TGTGCCTGGAGTGTATCGCGGAACTATGGCTACACCTTC
CAWSVSRNYGYTF
>.|.|TRBJ1-1|TRBV6-5
TGTGCCAGCAGCCCCTGGACAGAGAACACTGAAGCTTTCTTT
CASSPWTENTEAFF
>.|few|TRBJ2-6|TRBV5-4
TGTGCCAGCAGCGCCGCCGGCGGGGCTGGGGCCAACGTCCTGACTTTC
CASSAAGGAGANVLTF
>TRBD1|.|TRBJ2-7|TRBV12-3/TRBV12-4
TGTGCCAGCACCCGGGACAGTCTTTACGAGCAGTACTTC
CASTRDSLYEQYF
>TRBD2|once|TRBJ2-5|TRBV28
TGTGCCAGCGGGAACGGGGGGAGTCAAGAGACCCAGTACTTC
CASGNGGSQETQYF
>.|.|TRBJ2-7|TRBV5-6
TGTGCCAGCAGCTTACGACTGCGGAGCTCCTACGAGCAGTACTTC
CASSLRLRSSYEQYF
>.|.|TRBJ1-6|TRBV28
TGTGCCAGCAGTTTAGGAGGGCAACGGGGTTCACCCCTCCACTTT
CASSLGGQRGSPLHF
>.|.|TRBJ2-1|TRBV2
TGTGCCAGCAGTGACGCAGGGTTGTACAATGAGCAGTTCTTC
CASSDAGLYNEQFF
>.|.|TRBJ2-3|TRBV3-1/TRBV3-2
TGTGCCAGCAGCCGGGGGCCTCCTTTCACAGATACGCAGTATTTT
CASSRGPPFTDTQYF
>.|.|TRBJ1-6|TRBV30
TGTGCCTGGACAGGGTTAGGTAATTCACCCCTCCACTTT
CAWTGLGNSPLHF
>TRBD2|.|TRBJ2-2|TRBV29-1
TGCAGCGTCGGATCTAGCGGGGAGGCCGGGGAGCTGTTTTTT
CSVGSSGEAGELFF